A single sample is the source of the 25 T cell receptor beta chains below, sequenced in a study of blood T cell repertoires in COVID-19. Sequenced by immunoSEQ multiplex PCR; TCRdb stores in-frame clones only, minus some. In the table there are about 100,000 clones, 90% to 95% of which are singletons. Sequencing was done on a sample of peripheral blood. The receptor source for this set is a human donor in a cohort sampled during active COVID-19.

The chain employs TRBV11-3 and TRBJ1-1, with TRBD1 identical over 7 bases. Germline trimming cut 3 bases from V and 5 bases from J; bases unmatched to any gene: 3. Germline lookup yields CDR1 SGHNT and CDR2 YENEEA. The CDR3 contains 13 residues. In nucleotides, the CDR3 is TGTGCCAGCAGCTTCAGACAGGGAACTGAAGCTTTCTTT. This codes for CASSFRQGTEAFF.

The chain is built from TRBV30 and TRBJ1-2, with D perhaps matching TRBD1 (5 bases). This CDR3 is 14 amino acids long. Trimming removed 2 bases at V and 10 bases at J, with 20 bases between. CDR1 is GTSNPN and CDR2 is SVGIG in the germline V gene (reference sequence). The CDR3 loop reads CAWSSPWGGEDYTF. The CDR3 DNA sequence: TGTGCCTGGAGTTCCCCTTGGGGAGGGGAGGACTACACCTTC.

The chain employs TRBV7-9 and TRBJ2-2; D might be TRBD1 (6 bases). Deletions cut 5 bases from V and 5 bases from J, with 21 bases between. The CDR3 runs 17 residues. The germline CDR1 and CDR2 sequences are SEHNR and FQNEAQ (reference sequence). The CDR3 reads CASSPQAGQLGTGELFF. The CDR3 DNA reads TGTGCCAGCAGCCCCCAGGCTGGACAGCTCGGGACCGGGGAGCTGTTTTTT.

The CDR3 DNA follows: TGTGCCACCAGCATCACCTTGACAGCAAATCAGCCCCAGCATTTT. Its protein is CATSITLTANQPQHF. This chain joins TRBV15 and TRBJ1-5; maybe TRBD1 (5 bases). CDR1 and CDR2 (germline): LNHNV, YYDKDF (reference sequence). The CDR3 runs to 15 residues. V was clipped by 4 bases and J by 4 bases, with 14 bases between them.

V and J are TRBV19 and TRBJ2-1; 14 bases are a match to TRBD2. The CDR3 extends over 15 amino acids. CDR1 is LNHDA, CDR2 SQIVND, per germline (reference sequence). Trimming cost V 6 bases and J 8 bases; bases outside gene matches: 6. The DNA for the CDR3 is TGTGCCAGTAGCCACACGGGACTAGCGGGAGATGAGCAGTTCTTC. This gives the protein CASSHTGLAGDEQFF.

The rearrangement uses TRBV27 and TRBJ2-7; D ambiguous. The CDR3 has 12 residues. Germline V gene data show CDR1 as MNHEY and CDR2 as SMNVEV (reference sequence). V was pared by 5 bases and J by 5 bases, with 10 bases between. The CDR3 coding sequence is TGTGCCAGCAGTACTCAATCCCACGAGCAGTACTTC. Its translation is CASSTQSHEQYF.

The chain carries TRBV6-5 and TRBJ1-1, with 9 bases lining up with TRBD1. The CDR3 runs 15 residues. Germline lookup yields CDR1 MNHEY and CDR2 SVGAGI. Trimming at V came to 6 bases and at J to 7 bases, leaving 12 bases not matched to a gene. As DNA, the CDR3 is TGTGCCAGCAGCTATCCGGGACAGGGACATTTTGAAGCTTTCTTT. Its protein product is CASSYPGQGHFEAFF.

The V gene is TRBV13, the J gene TRBJ2-7, with a possible D match to TRBD2 (6 bases). Between the trimmed V and J ends, which lost 5 bases and 1 base, there was a span of 9 bases. This CDR3 has 13 amino acids. Germline-derived CDR1 and CDR2 are PRHDT and FYEKMQ (reference sequence). The chain's CDR3 is CASSRGMSYEQYF. CDR3 in DNA: TGTGCCAGCAGCCGGGGGATGTCCTACGAGCAGTACTTC.

The chain recombines TRBV9 with TRBJ2-5; D unresolved. The CDR3 has 16 amino acids. Between the trimmed V and J ends, which lost 4 bases and 1 base, there was a span of 17 bases. The germline V gene encodes CDR1 SGDLS and CDR2 YYNGEE. The CDR3 reads CASSPRKVPPQETQYF. In DNA form, the CDR3 reads TGTGCCAGCAGCCCTAGGAAGGTTCCTCCCCAAGAGACCCAGTACTTC.

The chain links TRBV9 to TRBJ2-7; TRBD2 aligns across 12 bases. Germline V CDR1 and CDR2: SGDLS, YYNGEE. The CDR3 spans 14 residues. With V trimmed by 3 bases and J by 7 bases, 5 bases remained unmatched. Here the CDR3 DNA reads TGTGCCAGCAGCGGAGGACTAGCGGGGCGAGAGCAGTACTTC. It is translated as CASSGGLAGREQYF.

This clone was counted once. The gene calls are TRBV19 and TRBJ2-2; the match to TRBD1 covers 9 bases. Germline V gene lookup returns CDR1 LNHDA and CDR2 SQIVND (reference sequence). This CDR3 region has 15 residues. Germline trimming cut 6 bases from V and 5 bases from J; bases unmatched to any gene: 7. CDR3 residues: CASRNTGGPTGELFF. Here the CDR3 DNA reads TGTGCCAGTAGAAATACAGGGGGCCCGACCGGGGAGCTGTTTTTT.

J is TRBJ1-4 and V is TRBV5-1; tentatively, D is TRBD1 (6 bases). Germline CDR1 and CDR2: SGHRS and YFSETQ. The germline V and J ends were trimmed by 4 bases and 8 bases, with 12 bases remaining between them. The CDR3 covers 13 residues. The CDR3 bases are TGCGCCAGCAGCGTACAGGGTGGAGAAAAACTGTTTTTT. Translating gives CASSVQGGEKLFF. Together with reference TRBV5-1 and TRBJ1-4, the CDR3 gives the full variable domain: KAGVTQTPRYLIKTRGQQVTLSCSPISGHRSVSWYQQTPGQGLQFLFEYFSETQRNKGNFPGRFSGRQFSNSRSEMNVSTLELGDSALYLCASSVQGGEKLFFGSGTQLSVL.

The gene calls are TRBV4-3 and TRBJ2-7; D is perhaps TRBD2 (5 bases). V was shortened by 0 bases and J by 1 base, with 16 bases between the two germline ends. Germline loops: CDR1 LGHNA, CDR2 YSLEER. There are 17 residues in the CDR3. The CDR3 region is CASSQDPPSGKSYEQYF. The CDR3 nucleotides read TGCGCCAGCAGCCAAGATCCCCCAAGCGGAAAATCCTACGAGCAGTACTTC.

The chain couples TRBV7-9 to TRBJ2-5; 7 positions match TRBD2. The CDR3 totals 15 residues. V lost 5 bases and J lost 5; bases outside the gene matches: 11. The germline gives CDR1 SEHNR, CDR2 FQNEAQ (reference sequence). CDR3 sequence reads: CASSLSSGVAETQYF. Here the CDR3 DNA reads TGTGCCAGCAGCCTGTCTAGCGGTGTAGCGGAGACCCAGTACTTC.

V is TRBV6-2 or TRBV6-3 and J is TRBJ1-1; possibly TRBD1 for D (5 bases). The CDR3 is 15 residues long. Between the trimmed V and J ends, which lost 6 bases and 1 base, there was a span of 15 bases. Germline V gene sequence: CDR1 MNHEY, CDR2 SVGEGT. This chain's CDR3 is CASSPQGWGNTEAFF. The CDR3 DNA is TGTGCCAGCAGCCCCCAGGGTTGGGGGAACACTGAAGCTTTCTTT.

This sequence joins TRBV27 and TRBJ1-5; no definite D call. This CDR3 region has 15 residues. Germline lookup yields CDR1 MNHEY and CDR2 SMNVEV (reference sequence). The V gene lost 8 bases and the J gene lost 0 bases, with 14 bases spanning the gap. In DNA form, the CDR3 reads TGTGCCAGCTCTGATGGGAGTGGTAGCAATCAGCCCCAGCATTTT. Residues: CASSDGSGSNQPQHF.

Comments on this clone: At one boundary the junction diverges from the germline segment, which might be a read error. The rearrangement joins TRBV30 to TRBJ2-5, with D hard to call. Germline CDR1 GTSNPN, CDR2 SVGIG (reference sequence). The CDR3 has 13 residues. The CDR3 coding sequence is TGTGCTTGGAGTAAACAAGACCAAGAGACCCAGTACTTC. It specifies CAWSKQDQETQYF.

The V and J genes are TRBV28 and TRBJ1-4; no reliable D call. Deletions cut 6 bases from V and 10 bases from J, with 24 bases between. Germline V lookup: CDR1 MDHEN, CDR2 SYDVKM. CDR3 length equals 16 residues. The CDR3 loop reads CASRETTRGFRGKLFF. CDR3 in DNA: TGTGCCAGCAGAGAAACAACGCGGGGATTTCGAGGAAAACTGTTTTTT.

This chain uses TRBV9 with TRBJ2-1; D perhaps matches TRBD1 (6 bases). Germline loops: CDR1 SGDLS, CDR2 YYNGEE. The CDR3 runs to 16 residues. The ends were cut back, 0 bases at V and 7 bases at J, with 17 bases in the middle. The CDR3 DNA follows: TGTGCCAGCAGCGTAGATCCGGGCCGAGGGGGTAATGAGCAGTTCTTC. Encoded protein: CASSVDPGRGGNEQFF.

The chain links TRBV4-2 to TRBJ1-1; 8 bases align to TRBD1. The V segment lost 5 bases and the J segment 11 bases; nucleotides outside the gene matches: 10. Germline lookup yields CDR1 LGHNA and CDR2 YNFKEQ. The CDR3 loop spans 13 amino acids. CDR3 bases: TGTGCCAGCAGCGACGCAGGGGGCGGGTTGGCTTTCTTT. This sequence encodes CASSDAGGGLAFF.

The genes are TRBV4-1 and TRBJ2-7, with D possibly being TRBD2 (5 bases). This CDR3 has 14 residues. Germline V gene sequence: CDR1 MGHRA, CDR2 YSYEKL. V was cut by 1 base and J by 0 bases, with 7 bases left in between. The CDR3 nucleotides read TGCGCCAGCAGCCAAGGTGGGAGCTCCTACGAGCAGTACTTC. Translation gives CASSQGGSSYEQYF.

J is TRBJ1-5 and V is TRBV28; 10 bases line up with TRBD1. Germline CDR1 is MDHEN and CDR2 is SYDVKM. The CDR3 consists of 19 residues. J gave up 4 bases and V 4 bases, and 16 bases lay outside the gene matches. The CDR3 DNA reads as TGTGCCAGCAGTTCACTTATGACAGGGGGCGGTTTAAGTAATCAGCCCCAGCATTTT. This gives the protein CASSSLMTGGGLSNQPQHF.

The chain carries TRBV10-2 and TRBJ2-1, with D perhaps matching TRBD2 (6 bases). Per the germline V gene, CDR1 is WSHSY and CDR2 is SAAADI. The CDR3 covers 14 residues. V was shortened by 8 bases and J by 3 bases, with 14 bases between the two germline ends. The CDR3 DNA reads TGCGCCAGCGTGGTTAGCGGATACTACAATGAGCAGTTCTTC. Its protein product is CASVVSGYYNEQFF.

V and J are TRBV5-5 and TRBJ2-7, with 8 bases fitting TRBD2. The germline V gene has CDR1 SGHKS and CDR2 YYEKEE (reference sequence). The CDR3 covers 14 residues. Trimming took 3 bases from V and 1 from J; bases not matched to a gene: 3. This chain's CDR3 is CASSSLAGSYEQYF. DNA for the CDR3: TGTGCCAGCAGCTCTTTAGCGGGGTCCTACGAGCAGTACTTC. Drawing the rest from reference TRBV5-5 and TRBJ2-7, the complete variable domain is DAGVTQSPTHLIKTRGQQVTLRCSPISGHKSVSWYQQVLGQGPQFIFQYYEKEERGRGNFPDRFSARQFPNYSSELNVNALLLGDSALYLCASSSLAGSYEQYFGPGTRLTVT.

The chain carries TRBV30 and TRBJ1-4; TRBD1 might be the D (5 bases). This CDR3 spans 13 amino acids. V lost 6 bases and J 4 bases, leaving 12 bases between the germline ends. Germline V CDR1 and CDR2: GTSNPN, SVGIG (reference sequence). CDR3 coding DNA: TGTGCCTGCGCTGGGGGGTATAATGAAAAACTGTTTTTT. It yields the protein CACAGGYNEKLFF.